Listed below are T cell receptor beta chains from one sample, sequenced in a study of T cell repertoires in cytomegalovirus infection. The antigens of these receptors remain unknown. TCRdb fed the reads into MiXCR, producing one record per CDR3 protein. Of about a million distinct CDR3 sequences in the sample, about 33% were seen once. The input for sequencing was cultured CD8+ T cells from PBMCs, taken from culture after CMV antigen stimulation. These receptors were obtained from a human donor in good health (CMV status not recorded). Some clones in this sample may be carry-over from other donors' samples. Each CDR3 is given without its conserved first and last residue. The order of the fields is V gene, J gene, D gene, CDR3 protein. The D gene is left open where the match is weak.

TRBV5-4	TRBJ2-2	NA	ASSLFADGELF
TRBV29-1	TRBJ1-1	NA	SVGVSEAF
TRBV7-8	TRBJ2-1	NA	ATDMGGNEQF
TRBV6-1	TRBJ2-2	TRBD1	ASSETGLSRELF
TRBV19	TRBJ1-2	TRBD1	ASSIKGTEYGYT
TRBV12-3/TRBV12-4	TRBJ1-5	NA	ASSRSGLGNNQPQH
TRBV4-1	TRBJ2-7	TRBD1	ASSQVSVGETGALTGQY
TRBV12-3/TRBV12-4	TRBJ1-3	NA	ASSFPGLGNTIY
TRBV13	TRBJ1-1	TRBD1	ASSLGTGSPPGAF
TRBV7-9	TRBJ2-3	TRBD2	ASSSSRIWTSGSDTQY
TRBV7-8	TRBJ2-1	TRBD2	ASSFRTSGGYNEQF
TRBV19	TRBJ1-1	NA	ASSRSGGGLNTEAF
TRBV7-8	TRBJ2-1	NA	ASSLRQEYEQF
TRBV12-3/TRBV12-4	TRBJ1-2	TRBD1	ASTLGGGQGTYGYT
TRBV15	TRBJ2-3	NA	ATRTLGGDTQY
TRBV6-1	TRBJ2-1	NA	ASSEGGYIYNEQF
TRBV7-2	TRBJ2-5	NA	ASSFLYRLRNQETQY
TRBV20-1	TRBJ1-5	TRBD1	SAFGTGVSNQPQH
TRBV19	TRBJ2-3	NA	ASSIAQGRTQY
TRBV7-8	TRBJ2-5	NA	ASSLAWTGPQETQY
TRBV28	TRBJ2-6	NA	ASSFLERASGANVLT
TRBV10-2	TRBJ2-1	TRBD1	ASNFRDRSNEQF
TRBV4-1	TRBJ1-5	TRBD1	TSSQESQGAIYSNQPQH
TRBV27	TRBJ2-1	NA	ASSLSAGYNEQF
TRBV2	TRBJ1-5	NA	ASRRIRGSNQPQH
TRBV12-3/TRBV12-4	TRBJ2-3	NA	ASSLFGRGFRDTQY
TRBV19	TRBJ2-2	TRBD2	ASSILAGGPTGELF